Detailed here is one T cell receptor (beta chain). This entry is derived from a study of CD8 T cells in Susac syndrome. The CDR3 runs to 14 residues. Trimming at V came to 5 bases and at J to 9 bases, leaving 12 bases not matched to a gene. The germline V gene has CDR1 SEHNR and CDR2 FQNEAQ (reference sequence). Random hexamers were used to reverse transcribe an amount of roughly 0.45 to 1 ug RNA. Each CDR3 protein is one row after TCRdb ran MiXCR on the immunoSEQ multiplex PCR reads. This sample has more than 200,000 distinct CDR3 sequences, with 94% found just once. The TCR was taken from a human donor with Susac syndrome. The genes are TRBV7-9 and TRBJ1-2; 7 bases are shared with TRBD1. Material: CD4+ T cells from PBMCs. This CDR3 reads CASSPTPGGGSYTF. CDR3 coding DNA: TGTGCCAGCAGCCCCACCCCAGGGGGTGGCAGCTACACCTTC.